The 31 T cell receptor beta chains below were found in one sample sequenced in a study of cytomegalovirus exposure and HLA in healthy donors. The PCR ran on 60 Vbeta and 13 Jbeta primers. TCRdb keeps only in-frame clones here, not all; method: immunoSEQ multiplex PCR. The sample spans some 110,000 clones; the ten largest clones claim over 2%. Sequencing was performed on PBMCs. All receptors come from a man aged 35 to 55 in good health and CMV-seronegative.

The chain employs TRBV7-3 and TRBJ2-1; 8 bases match TRBD1. This CDR3 spans 14 amino acids. CDR1 is SGHTA and CDR2 is FQGTGA in the germline V gene. V lost 5 bases and J lost 4; bases outside the gene matches: 4. CDR3: CASSPDRVYNEQFF. In nucleotides, the CDR3 is TGTGCCAGCAGCCCGGACAGGGTTTACAATGAGCAGTTCTTC.

With respect to this clone: Other nucleotide sequences from this sample produce the same CDR3. The chain uses TRBV6-5 and TRBJ2-1, with 11 bases aligning to TRBD2. The CDR3 length is 16 residues. CDR1 is MNHEY and CDR2 is SVGAGI in the germline V gene. V was pared by 4 bases and J by 1 base, with 3 bases of the junction left unmatched. The CDR3 region has the DNA TGTGCCAGCAGTTCGCTAGCGGGAGGTTCCTACAATGAGCAGTTCTTC. Its protein product is CASSSLAGGSYNEQFF.

The rearrangement uses TRBV6-1 and TRBJ2-7; TRBD1 aligns across 8 bases. From germline, CDR1 is MNHNS and CDR2 SASEGT. The V segment lost 4 bases and the J segment 5 bases; nucleotides outside the gene matches: 7. The length of the CDR3 is 14 residues. CDR3 sequence: CASSVAGGYDEQYF. CDR3 nucleotide sequence: TGTGCCAGCAGTGTGGCAGGGGGCTATGACGAGCAGTACTTC.

The chain employs TRBV6-6 and TRBJ2-5; D is uncertain. The J call may not be correct, given that the DNA end is closer to TRBJ2-7. The CDR3 covers 12 residues. From germline, CDR1 is MNHNY and CDR2 SVGAGI (reference sequence). The CDR3 sequence is CASRTVSYEQYF. The CDR3 DNA is TGTGCCAGCAGGACTGTATCCTACGAGCAGTACTTC.

V usage is TRBV11-2 and J usage is TRBJ1-2; possible D gene TRBD1, 5 bases. The germline V gene has CDR1 SGHAT and CDR2 FQNNGV. The CDR3 totals 14 residues. Trimming cost V 4 bases and J 6 bases, with 15 bases left between them. CDR3 nucleotides: TGTGCCAGCAGCTCTAATACGGGGGTGCATGGCTACACCTTC. Translated: CASSSNTGVHGYTF. The entire variable domain, with the rest obtained from reference TRBV11-2 and TRBJ1-2, is as follows: EAGVAQSPRYKIIEKRQSVAFWCNPISGHATLYWYQQILGQGPKLLIQFQNNGVVDDSQLPKDRFSAERLKGVDSTLKIQPAKLEDSAVYLCASSSNTGVHGYTFGSGTRLTVV.

The J gene is TRBJ2-2, the V gene TRBV11-3; D is unclear. The CDR3 has 13 amino acids. V shed 0 bases and J shed 7 bases, with 6 bases lying between them. Germline-derived CDR1 and CDR2 are SGHNT and YENEEA. The CDR3 DNA follows: TGTGCCAGCAGCTTAGATCGCAGCGGGGAGCTGTTTTTT. Its translation is CASSLDRSGELFF.

The chain recombines TRBV10-3 with TRBJ1-4, with D perhaps matching TRBD1 (5 bases). V lost 6 bases and J 2 bases, leaving 13 bases between the germline ends. This CDR3 contains 15 residues. Germline-derived CDR1 and CDR2 are ENHRY and SYGVKD. CDR3 sequence: CAIRASGFTNEKLFF. The CDR3 region has the DNA TGTGCCATCAGAGCTTCAGGGTTCACTAATGAAAAACTGTTTTTT.

The chain uses TRBV5-6 and TRBJ2-2; 11 bases agree with TRBD1. This CDR3 is 16 amino acids long. With V trimmed by 0 bases and J by 6 bases, 4 bases remained unmatched. The germline CDR1 and CDR2 sequences are SGHDT and YYEEEE. The CDR3 spells CASSLVGQGAAGELFF. The CDR3, as DNA: TGTGCCAGCAGCTTGGTTGGACAGGGGGCGGCCGGGGAGCTGTTTTTT.

The genes are TRBV7-2 and TRBJ2-7; D is unresolved. Germline-derived CDR1 and CDR2 are SGHTA and FQGNSA. The CDR3 contains 14 residues. The V gene lost 4 bases and the J gene lost 0 bases, with 10 bases spanning the gap. CDR3 DNA sequence: TGTGCCAGCAGCTACGACTCAGACTCCTACGAGCAGTACTTC. Protein: CASSYDSDSYEQYF.

As for this clone: Relative to the germline gene, one junction end is altered; a read error may explain this. The sample has other DNA sequences that encode this CDR3 too. The chain links TRBV27 to TRBJ1-1; D is unclear. CDR3 length: 14 amino acids. Per the germline V gene, CDR1 is MNHEY and CDR2 is SMNVEV (reference sequence). CDR3: CASSLTPSAPEAFF. DNA of the CDR3: TGTGCCAGCAGTTTAACGCCGAGCGCCCCTGAAGCCTTCTTT.

The rearrangement links TRBV30 to TRBJ1-2; 8 nucleotides agree with TRBD1. Germline CDR1 GTSNPN, CDR2 SVGIG (reference sequence). The trim removed 3 bases at V and 6 bases at J, leaving 21 bases unmatched. The CDR3 runs to 18 residues. CDR3 nucleotides: TGTGCCTGGAGACCCAACACCCCGGGACAGGAGATGTATGATGGCTACACCTTC. Protein sequence: CAWRPNTPGQEMYDGYTF.

V usage is TRBV5-1 and J usage is TRBJ2-2, with 13 positions matching TRBD2. The CDR3 totals 18 residues. V shed 4 bases, J shed 6 bases, and the junction held 12 bases outside the gene matches. CDR1 is SGHRS and CDR2 is YFSETQ in the germline V gene. In DNA, the CDR3 is TGCGCCAGCAGCCTAGCCACTAGCGGGAGGGCCGGGGCCGGGGAGCTGTTTTTT. Residues: CASSLATSGRAGAGELFF.

This chain joins TRBV4-2 and TRBJ2-7; 12 nucleotides agree with TRBD2. With V trimmed by 4 bases and J by 5 bases, 3 bases remained unmatched. CDR1 LGHNA and CDR2 YNFKEQ come from the germline V gene. The CDR3 length is 14 residues. The CDR3 protein is CASSRLAGEHEQYF. CDR3 nucleotide sequence: TGTGCCAGCAGCCGACTAGCGGGAGAACACGAGCAGTACTTC.

The rearrangement uses TRBV19 and TRBJ2-2, with 10 bases that match TRBD1. With V trimmed by 0 bases and J by 5 bases, 6 bases remained unmatched. The CDR3 contains 17 residues. CDR1 is LNHDA and CDR2 is SQIVND in the germline V gene (reference sequence). This CDR3 is CASSIDDRGRRTGELFF. The CDR3 DNA follows: TGTGCCAGTAGTATAGACGACAGGGGGCGACGGACCGGGGAGCTGTTTTTT. The complete variable domain, with remaining parts taken from reference TRBV19 and TRBJ2-2, reads DGGITQSPKYLFRKEGQNVTLSCEQNLNHDAMYWYRQDPGQGLRLIYYSQIVNDFQKGDIAEGYSVSREKKESFPLTVTSAQKNPTAFYLCASSIDDRGRRTGELFFGEGSRLTVL.

CDR3: CASRSDRGPGNTIYF. CDR3 DNA: TGTGCCAGCAGGAGTGACAGGGGGCCTGGAAACACCATATATTTT. The chain uses TRBV6-5 and TRBJ1-3; 10 positions match TRBD1. V lost 6 bases to trimming and J lost 2 bases; unmatched junction nucleotides: 4. The CDR3 length is 15 residues. Germline V CDR1 and CDR2: MNHEY, SVGAGI.

The chain links TRBV5-3 to TRBJ1-2; D is ambiguous. TRBV5-3 is an open reading frame, and its role is uncertain. This CDR3 is 15 amino acids long. Trimming took off 0 bases at V and 6 bases at J, with 15 bases between the two ends. The CDR3 DNA sequence: TGTGCCAGAAGCTTGGGGACGAGGGCGGGCCATGGCTACACCTTC. Amino acids: CARSLGTRAGHGYTF.

J is TRBJ1-4 and V is TRBV6-6; possibly TRBD1 for D (6 bases). V dropped 6 bases and J dropped 4 bases, with 12 bases sitting between them. Per the germline V gene, CDR1 is MNHNY and CDR2 is SVGAGI (reference sequence). This CDR3 spans 14 amino acids. CDR3 loop: CASSRTVNNEKLFF. CDR3 nucleotide sequence: TGTGCCAGCAGCAGGACAGTAAATAATGAAAAACTGTTTTTT.

The rearrangement links TRBV19 to TRBJ2-5; D might be TRBD1 (5 bases). The DNA end favors TRBJ2-7, so the J call may be wrong. The CDR3 spans 13 residues. Germline V lookup: CDR1 LNHDA, CDR2 SQIVND (reference sequence). Here the CDR3 DNA reads TGTGCCAGTAGTACGACCCCAGGGTACGAGCAGTACTTC. Protein sequence: CASSTTPGYEQYF.

Note on this clone: A junction boundary mismatches the germline segment, possibly from a read error. The chain uses TRBV11-3 and TRBJ2-3, with a tentative D call TRBD2 (6 bases). In germline, CDR1 is SGHNT, CDR2 YENEEA. CDR3 size: 14 residues. CDR3 amino acids: CAGSLGGLTDTQYF. The DNA of the CDR3 is TGTGCCGGCAGCCTCGGGGGACTTACAGATACGCAGTATTTT.

This chain joins TRBV5-8 and TRBJ1-2; D not resolved. In germline, CDR1 is SGHTS, CDR2 YDEGEE. Trimming left V 0 bases short and J 0 bases short, with 12 bases between. The length of the CDR3 is 16 residues. In nucleotides, the CDR3 is TGTGCCAGCAGCTTGGCTATTGAAAACCCTAACTATGGCTACACCTTC. Protein product: CASSLAIENPNYGYTF.

This sequence joins TRBV5-1 and TRBJ2-5; 7 bases are a match to TRBD1. The CDR3 has 14 residues. J gave up 3 bases and V 4 bases, and 6 bases lay outside the gene matches. The V gene's germline CDR1 is SGHRS and CDR2 YFSETQ. Here the CDR3 reads CASSRTGSEETQYF. CDR3 DNA: TGCGCCAGCAGCCGGACAGGCTCAGAAGAGACCCAGTACTTC.

The chain joins TRBV19 to TRBJ1-1; no definite D call. Trimming shortened V by 6 bases and J by 3 bases, and 11 bases separated the two germline ends. CDR3 size: 13 residues. From germline, CDR1 is LNHDA and CDR2 SQIVND (reference sequence). The CDR3 nucleotides read TGTGCCAGTAGCGTCGTGGAGTACACTGAAGCTTTCTTT. It codes for CASSVVEYTEAFF.

This chain joins TRBV18 and TRBJ2-4; D not certain. Germline CDR1 reads KGHSH; CDR2 reads LQKENI. V was pared by 1 base and J by 2 bases, with 3 bases between. CDR3 length: 13 amino acids. The CDR3 DNA reads TGTGCCAGCTCACCACTATCCAAAAACATTCAGTACTTC. Encoded protein: CASSPLSKNIQYF.

The chain employs TRBV11-1 and TRBJ2-1; TRBD2 matches 11 bases. V trimming: 1 base; J trimming: 8 bases; junction bases outside the gene matches: 4. The germline CDR1 and CDR2 sequences are SGHAT and FQDESV (reference sequence). The CDR3 is made up of 15 amino acids. The CDR3 sequence is CASSLGLAGGHEQFF. CDR3 in DNA: TGTGCCAGCAGCTTAGGTCTAGCGGGAGGCCATGAGCAGTTCTTC.

J is TRBJ2-1 and V is TRBV11-2; 8 bases match TRBD1. Trimming cost V 5 bases and J 4 bases; bases outside gene matches: 4. Looked up from germline, CDR1 is SGHAT and CDR2 is FQNNGV. The CDR3 is made up of 14 amino acids. CDR3 nucleotides: TGTGCCAGCAGCCCCGGGACAGGATACAATGAGCAGTTCTTC. This sequence encodes CASSPGTGYNEQFF.

V and J are TRBV29-1 and TRBJ2-1, with 8 bases fitting TRBD2. J lost 8 bases, V lost 4 bases, and 10 bases had no gene match. This CDR3 contains 14 residues. Germline V gene lookup returns CDR1 SQVTM and CDR2 ANQGSEA. This CDR3 reads CSVVRAGAGYEQFF. Here the CDR3 DNA reads TGCAGCGTTGTCCGAGCGGGAGCTGGGTATGAGCAGTTCTTC.

J is TRBJ2-2 and V is TRBV4-1; tentative D call: TRBD2 (6 bases). CDR1 MGHRA and CDR2 YSYEKL come from the germline V gene. The CDR3 sequence is 16 residues long. Between the trimmed V and J ends, which lost 1 base and 7 bases, there was a span of 16 bases. The CDR3 spells CASSQVRLVTSGELFF. In DNA form, the CDR3 reads TGCGCCAGCAGCCAAGTTCGACTAGTCACTAGCGGGGAGCTGTTTTTT.

The chain is built from TRBV28 and TRBJ1-1; 8 bases line up with TRBD1. V trimming: 6 bases; J trimming: 5 bases; junction bases outside the gene matches: 11. The germline V gene encodes CDR1 MDHEN and CDR2 SYDVKM. The CDR3 loop spans 15 amino acids. The CDR3 reads CASSKSRGLGTEAFF. CDR3 in DNA: TGTGCCAGCAGCAAATCCAGGGGGCTCGGGACTGAAGCTTTCTTT.

The CDR3 DNA reads TGTGCCAGCAGCGGAGGAAGTGGGCCCCAGCATTTT. Translated, it gives CASSGGSGPQHF. V usage is TRBV5-6 and J usage is TRBJ1-5; no clear D gene. CDR3 size: 12 residues. V lost 4 bases, J lost 9 bases, and 11 bases lay in between. Germline CDR1 and CDR2: SGHDT and YYEEEE.

The CDR3 DNA sequence: TGTGCCAGCAGCGAGAGGGTCCCGGTGGAGACCCAGTACTTC. This codes for CASSERVPVETQYF. This rearrangement joins TRBV9 to TRBJ2-5, with D maybe TRBD2 (5 bases). Germline CDR1 SGDLS, CDR2 YYNGEE. The CDR3 loop spans 14 amino acids. Trimming stripped 3 bases from V and 5 bases from J, with 14 bases between. Drawing the rest from reference TRBV9 and TRBJ2-5, the complete variable domain is DSGVTQTPKHLITATGQRVTLRCSPRSGDLSVYWYQQSLDQGLQFLIQYYNGEERAKGNILERFSAQQFPDLHSELNLSSLELGDSALYFCASSERVPVETQYFGPGTRLLVL.

This rearrangement joins TRBV15 to TRBJ2-5; possible D gene TRBD2, 5 bases. Germline-derived CDR1 and CDR2 are LNHNV and YYDKDF (reference sequence). Trimming took off 0 bases at V and 6 bases at J, with 8 bases between the two ends. The CDR3 extends over 13 amino acids. CDR3 in amino acids: CATSRDPSQTQYF. CDR3 sequence (DNA): TGTGCCACCAGCAGAGACCCTAGCCAGACCCAGTACTTC.